The clone carrying this TCR beta chain was observed at least ten times. No antigen is known for it. Researchers tagged individual cDNA molecules with unique molecular identifiers. TCRdb recomputed calls from the 5' RACE reads with MiXCR, one row per CDR3 protein. This sample has 40,000 to 55,000 distinct CDR3 sequences; approximately 13% occur once, and the top ten carry 10%. The sample originates from a study of early T cells in non-severe SARS-CoV-2 infection. Study at large: Chains were not paired, and sequencing was done on bulk RNA from unsorted whole blood. Study outcomes and limitations: Private and CD4 specificities were missed by VDJdb matching, skewed to anti-spike CD8.

V lost 6 bases and J 2 bases, leaving 19 bases between the germline ends. The CDR3 consists of 17 residues. Germline V gene sequence: CDR1 SGHVS, CDR2 FNYEAQ. The gene calls are TRBV7-6 and TRBJ2-2; maybe TRBD1 (6 bases). The sequenced sample consisted of whole blood. The TCR sequence derives from an adult who was a healthcare worker with PCR-confirmed SARS-CoV-2 infection or an uninfected control (not recorded which). The DNA of the CDR3 is TGTGCCAGCAGTCGTCAGGGGAACGCGATTAACACCGGGGAGCTGTTTTTT. This translates into CASSRQGNAINTGELFF.